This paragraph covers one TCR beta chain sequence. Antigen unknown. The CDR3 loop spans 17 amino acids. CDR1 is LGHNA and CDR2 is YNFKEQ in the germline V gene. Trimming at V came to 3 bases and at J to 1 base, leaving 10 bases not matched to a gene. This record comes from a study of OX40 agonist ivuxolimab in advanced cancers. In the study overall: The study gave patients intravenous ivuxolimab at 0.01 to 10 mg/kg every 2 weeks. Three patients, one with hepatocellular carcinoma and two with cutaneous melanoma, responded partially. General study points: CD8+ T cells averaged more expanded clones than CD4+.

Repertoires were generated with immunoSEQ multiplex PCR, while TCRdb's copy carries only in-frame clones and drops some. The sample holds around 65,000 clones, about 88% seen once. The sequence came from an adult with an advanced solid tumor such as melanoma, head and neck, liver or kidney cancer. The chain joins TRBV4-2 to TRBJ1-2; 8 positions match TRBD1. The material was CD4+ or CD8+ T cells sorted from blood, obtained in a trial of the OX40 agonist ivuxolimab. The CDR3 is CASSQDRESVFNYGYTF. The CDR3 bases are TGTGCCAGCAGCCAGGACAGGGAATCAGTTTTTAACTATGGCTACACCTTC.